These 24 T cell receptor beta chains originate from one sample sequenced in a study of T-cell memory formation after mild COVID-19. TCRdb re-derived calls from the 5' RACE reads in MiXCR, one entry per CDR3 protein. The data contain about 450,000 distinct CDR3 sequences, 20% to 30% of them singletons. The sequenced material came from PBMCs or a T cell subset sorted from them (not recorded which). These receptors were taken from an adult woman who had mild COVID-19 (a few samples of this study predate the infection). Cell type and time point are not known.

The chain employs TRBV10-3 and TRBJ2-1; D unresolved. Trimming removed 2 bases at V and 10 bases at J, with 6 bases between. Looked up from germline, CDR1 is ENHRY and CDR2 is SYGVKD. CDR3 length: 11 amino acids. CDR3 sequence: CAISERVEQFF. The CDR3 nucleotides read TGTGCCATCAGTGAGAGAGTGGAGCAGTTCTTC.

This clonotype came up a few times. V and J are TRBV29-1 and TRBJ2-2; 10 bases align to TRBD1. From germline, CDR1 is SQVTM and CDR2 ANQGSEA. The CDR3 has 13 amino acids. Trimming at V came to 6 bases and at J to 5 bases, leaving 3 bases not matched to a gene. The CDR3 DNA follows: TGCAGCGTGGGACAGGGGAGAACCGGGGAGCTGTTTTTT. This encodes CSVGQGRTGELFF.

The J gene is TRBJ1-5, the V gene TRBV6-1; no reliable D call. Germline values: CDR1 MNHNS, CDR2 SASEGT. The V end lost 4 bases, the J end lost 0 bases, and 16 bases lay between the germline ends. The CDR3 contains 17 residues. The DNA of the CDR3 is TGTGCCAGCAGTGTGAGCAGCTCTCCCTATAGCAATCAGCCCCAGCATTTT. The encoded protein is CASSVSSSPYSNQPQHF.

The chain carries TRBV12-3 or TRBV12-4 and TRBJ1-1, with 9 bases fitting TRBD1. The CDR3 consists of 15 residues. J was trimmed by 1 base and V by 5 bases; bases with no gene match: 5. Here the CDR3 DNA reads TGTGCCAGCAGTCAACAGGGGGCCCGGAACACTGAAGCTTTCTTT. It encodes CASSQQGARNTEAFF.

The rearrangement links TRBV5-1 to TRBJ2-3, with D possibly TRBD2 on 5 matching bases. The ends were cut back, 0 bases at V and 4 bases at J, with 12 bases in the middle. This CDR3 comprises 15 residues. Germline V gene lookup returns CDR1 SGHRS and CDR2 YFSETQ. CDR3 coding DNA: TGCGCCAGCAGCTTGGGGGGAGAGTACCCAGATACGCAGTATTTT. Its protein product is CASSLGGEYPDTQYF.

This clonotype was picked up a small number of times. J is TRBJ2-7 and V is TRBV20-1, with D perhaps matching TRBD1 (6 bases). The CDR3 covers 16 residues. Germline lookup yields CDR1 DFQATT and CDR2 SNEGSKA (reference sequence). V shed 5 bases and J shed 2 bases, with 22 bases lying between them. The DNA of the CDR3 is TGCAGTGCTCGGCACTCCAACCGGGACACCCCCTACGAGCAGTACTTC. Its protein is CSARHSNRDTPYEQYF.

The genes are TRBV7-8 and TRBJ2-3, with 16 bases that match TRBD2. The CDR3 is 17 residues long. V lost 3 bases and J lost 6; bases outside the gene matches: 6. Germline V gene lookup returns CDR1 SGHVS and CDR2 FQNEAQ. The CDR3 DNA is TGTGCCAGCAGCTTGGGGACTAGCGGGAGGGCTAAGGATACGCAGTATTTT. It codes for CASSLGTSGRAKDTQYF. The whole variable domain, remainder taken from reference TRBV7-8 and TRBJ2-3, is GAGVSQSPRYKVAKRGQDVALRCDPISGHVSLFWYQQALGQGPEFLTYFQNEAQLDKSGLPSDRFFAERPEGSVSTLKIQRTQQEDSAVYLCASSLGTSGRAKDTQYFGPGTRLTVL.

This rearrangement joins TRBV6-5 to TRBJ1-3; weak D call: TRBD1 (5 bases). The V and J ends lost 5 bases and 0 bases respectively, with 14 bases between them. This CDR3 is 16 amino acids long. Germline loops: CDR1 MNHEY, CDR2 SVGAGI. CDR3 loop: CASSRDPLYSGNTIYF. The CDR3 DNA reads as TGTGCCAGCAGTCGGGACCCACTGTACTCTGGAAACACCATATATTTT.

This clonotype has only a few counts. The chain joins TRBV6-2 or TRBV6-3 to TRBJ2-7, with TRBD2 matching 13 bases. This CDR3 has 18 residues. Germline V gene data show CDR1 as MNHEY and CDR2 as SVGEGT. J gave up 0 bases and V 6 bases, and 11 bases lay outside the gene matches. CDR3 loop: CASRNFTTSGRASYEQYF. In nucleotides, the CDR3 is TGTGCCAGCAGGAATTTTACCACTAGCGGGAGGGCCTCCTACGAGCAGTACTTC.

The V gene is TRBV5-1, the J gene TRBJ2-7, with 7 positions matching TRBD1. Germline assignment: CDR1 SGHRS and CDR2 YFSETQ. The CDR3 runs 14 residues. V shed 0 bases, J shed 4 bases, and the junction held 4 bases outside the gene matches. CDR3 in DNA: TGCGCCAGCAGCTTGGGACAGGGCTATTACGAGCAGTACTTC. It translates to CASSLGQGYYEQYF.

This sequence joins TRBV12-3 or TRBV12-4 and TRBJ2-2, with 7 bases aligning to TRBD2. The CDR3 contains 16 residues. V lost 6 bases to trimming and J lost 1 base; unmatched junction nucleotides: 8. CDR3 DNA: TGTGCCAGCAGCGGGGTGACTAGCAGGAACACCGGGGAGCTGTTTTTT. It specifies CASSGVTSRNTGELFF.

V is TRBV23-1 and J is TRBJ2-5; D call uncertain. TRBV23-1 is designated an ORF whose function remains uncertain. V lost 6 bases and J 2 bases, leaving 16 bases between the germline ends. The length of the CDR3 is 15 residues. The CDR3 DNA reads as TGCGCCAGCAGCCCCATCCCGGCCCAGCAAGAGACCCAGTACTTC. Residues: CASSPIPAQQETQYF.

This clonotype has only a few counts. The CDR3 loop reads CSVEEGLNTEAFF. The CDR3 DNA sequence: TGCAGCGTTGAAGAGGGTCTGAACACTGAAGCTTTCTTT. The chain carries TRBV29-1 and TRBJ1-1; D call uncertain. V was trimmed by 0 bases and J by 0 bases, leaving 5 bases between them. Per the germline V gene, CDR1 is SQVTM and CDR2 is ANQGSEA. This CDR3 has 13 amino acids.

This clonotype came up a few times. The J gene is TRBJ1-5, the V gene TRBV7-8, with D hard to call. This CDR3 region has 15 residues. V was pared by 1 base and J by 5 bases, with 12 bases between. The germline V gene has CDR1 SGHVS and CDR2 FQNEAQ. CDR3 protein: CASSLESRNYQPQHF. The CDR3 DNA reads as TGTGCCAGCAGCTTAGAGAGCCGGAACTATCAGCCCCAGCATTTT.

This clonotype was recorded a few times. The chain links TRBV29-1 to TRBJ2-2, with D possibly matching TRBD1 (6 bases). Looked up from germline, CDR1 is SQVTM and CDR2 is ANQGSEA. The CDR3 is 15 residues long. Trimming took 2 bases from V and 4 from J, leaving 14 bases between them. CDR3 region: CSVELASRGTGELFF. Here the CDR3 DNA reads TGCAGCGTTGAATTGGCTAGCAGGGGCACCGGGGAGCTGTTTTTT.

This clonotype occurred a few times. The chain employs TRBV7-2 and TRBJ1-3, with D unclear. Trimming pared 1 base from V and 4 bases from J, leaving 8 bases between. The CDR3 has 14 residues. Germline-derived CDR1 and CDR2 are SGHTA and FQGNSA. The chain's CDR3 is CASSLGSIGNTIYF. As DNA, the CDR3 is TGTGCCAGCAGCTTAGGTTCTATCGGAAACACCATATATTTT. Based on the CDR3 plus reference TRBV7-2 and TRBJ1-3, the full variable domain is GAGVSQSPSNKVTEKGKDVELRCDPISGHTALYWYRQSLGQGLEFLIYFQGNSAPDKSGLPSDRFSAERTGGSVSTLTIQRTQQEDSAVYLCASSLGSIGNTIYFGEGSWLTVV.

This chain joins TRBV20-1 and TRBJ2-1, with D unclear. V was clipped by 3 bases and J by 4 bases, with 13 bases between them. The CDR3 has 14 residues. CDR1 and CDR2 (germline): DFQATT, SNEGSKA (reference sequence). The CDR3 region is CSARWLRIYNEQFF. The CDR3 DNA sequence: TGCAGTGCTAGGTGGCTTAGGATATACAATGAGCAGTTCTTC.

The chain is built from TRBV20-1 and TRBJ2-3, with D maybe TRBD2 (6 bases). CDR3 length: 15 amino acids. V was clipped by 0 bases and J by 3 bases, with 13 bases between them. The germline V gene has CDR1 DFQATT and CDR2 SNEGSKA (reference sequence). In DNA form, the CDR3 reads TGCAGTGCTAGAGATCGGAGGAGGGGAACAGATACGCAGTATTTT. Translating it yields CSARDRRRGTDTQYF.

DNA for the CDR3: TGTGCCACCAGCAGCCGGGACATTACAGATACGCAGTATTTT. Translating gives CATSSRDITDTQYF. The V gene is TRBV15, the J gene TRBJ2-3; a possible D gene is TRBD1 (6 bases). The germline CDR1 and CDR2 sequences are LNHNV and YYDKDF (reference sequence). Between the trimmed V and J ends, which lost 3 bases and 3 bases, there was a span of 10 bases. This CDR3 comprises 14 residues.

Only a few counts were recorded for this clonotype. The rearrangement uses TRBV4-2 and TRBJ2-1; D remains ambiguous. Looked up from germline, CDR1 is LGHNA and CDR2 is YNFKEQ. This CDR3 comprises 13 residues. V shed 4 bases and J shed 9 bases, with 13 bases lying between them. CDR3 in amino acids: CASSRALSGEQFF. For the CDR3, the DNA is TGTGCCAGCAGCCGCGCGTTATCCGGTGAGCAGTTCTTC.

This clonotype was seen ten or more times. The V call is TRBV5-1, the J call TRBJ2-1; 7 nucleotides agree with TRBD2. This CDR3 has 15 amino acids. In germline, CDR1 is SGHRS, CDR2 YFSETQ. V shed 0 bases and J 7 bases; nucleotides not matched to a gene: 7. The CDR3 sequence is CASSLVAGERNEQFF. The DNA for the CDR3 is TGCGCCAGCAGCTTGGTGGCGGGGGAGCGGAATGAGCAGTTCTTC.

The chain carries TRBV28 and TRBJ2-7; 7 bases agree with TRBD2. This CDR3 contains 16 residues. Germline V CDR1 and CDR2: MDHEN, SYDVKM. V shed 3 bases, J shed 3 bases, and the junction held 11 bases outside the gene matches. CDR3 sequence reads: CASSFWGGSMGYEQYF. CDR3 nucleotide sequence: TGTGCCAGCAGTTTCTGGGGGGGGAGTATGGGCTACGAGCAGTACTTC.

This clonotype was observed a handful of times. The chain joins TRBV4-1 to TRBJ2-3; D may correspond to TRBD1 or TRBD2 (6 bases each). Germline V gene data show CDR1 as MGHRA and CDR2 as YSYEKL. CDR3 size: 16 residues. V was trimmed by 4 bases and J by 2 bases, leaving 16 bases between them. CDR3 bases: TGCGCCAGCAGCCGACCGACAGGAGGGATCACAGATACGCAGTATTTT. This encodes CASSRPTGGITDTQYF.

This clonotype was seen a few times. V and J are TRBV24-1 and TRBJ1-5; D unclear. Germline V CDR1 and CDR2: KGHDR, SFDVKD. The V gene lost 2 bases and the J gene lost 0 bases, with 16 bases spanning the gap. The CDR3 extends over 18 amino acids. CDR3: CATSDSPSRSNSNQPQHF. Written as DNA, the CDR3 is TGTGCCACCAGTGATTCTCCTTCGCGGAGTAATAGCAATCAGCCCCAGCATTTT.